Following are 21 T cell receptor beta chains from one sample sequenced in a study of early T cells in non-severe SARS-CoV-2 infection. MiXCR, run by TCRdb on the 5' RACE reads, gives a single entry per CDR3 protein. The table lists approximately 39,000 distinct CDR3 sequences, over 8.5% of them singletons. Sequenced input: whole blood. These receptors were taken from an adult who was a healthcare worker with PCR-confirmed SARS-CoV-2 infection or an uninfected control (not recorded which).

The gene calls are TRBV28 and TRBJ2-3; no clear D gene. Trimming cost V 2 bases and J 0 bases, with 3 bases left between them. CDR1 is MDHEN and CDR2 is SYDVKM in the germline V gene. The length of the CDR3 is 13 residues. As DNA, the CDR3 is TGTGCCAGCAGTTTAATTAGCACAGATACGCAGTATTTT. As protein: CASSLISTDTQYF.

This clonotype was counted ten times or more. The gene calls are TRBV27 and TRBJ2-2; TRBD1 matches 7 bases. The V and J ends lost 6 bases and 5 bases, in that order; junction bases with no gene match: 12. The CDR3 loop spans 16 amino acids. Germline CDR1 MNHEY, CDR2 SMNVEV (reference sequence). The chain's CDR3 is CASSPDRAALTGELFF. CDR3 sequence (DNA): TGTGCCAGCAGCCCTGACAGGGCGGCATTGACCGGGGAGCTGTTTTTT.

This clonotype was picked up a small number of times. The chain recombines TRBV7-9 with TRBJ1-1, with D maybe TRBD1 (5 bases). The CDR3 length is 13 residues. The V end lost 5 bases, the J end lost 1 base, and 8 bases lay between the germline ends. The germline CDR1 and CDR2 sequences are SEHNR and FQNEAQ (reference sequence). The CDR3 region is CASSAGGNTEAFF. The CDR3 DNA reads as TGTGCCAGCAGCGCTGGGGGGAACACTGAAGCTTTCTTT.

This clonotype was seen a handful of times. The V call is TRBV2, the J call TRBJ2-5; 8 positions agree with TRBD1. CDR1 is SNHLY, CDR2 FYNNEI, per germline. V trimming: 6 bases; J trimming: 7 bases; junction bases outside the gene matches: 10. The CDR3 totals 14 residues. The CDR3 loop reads CASRTGAPSGTQYF. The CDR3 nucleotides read TGTGCCAGCAGGACAGGGGCCCCTTCGGGGACCCAGTACTTC.

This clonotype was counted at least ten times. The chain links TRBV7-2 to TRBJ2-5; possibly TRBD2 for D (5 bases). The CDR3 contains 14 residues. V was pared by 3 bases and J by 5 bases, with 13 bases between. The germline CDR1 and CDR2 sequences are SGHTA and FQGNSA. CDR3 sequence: CASSFQAGVETQYF. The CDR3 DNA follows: TGTGCCAGCAGCTTTCAGGCCGGGGTGGAGACCCAGTACTTC.

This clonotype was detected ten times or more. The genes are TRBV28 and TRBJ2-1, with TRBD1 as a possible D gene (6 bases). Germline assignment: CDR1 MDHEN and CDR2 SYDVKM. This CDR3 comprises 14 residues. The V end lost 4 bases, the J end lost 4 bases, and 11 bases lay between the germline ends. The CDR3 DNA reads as TGTGCCAGCAGTTCAGGGACATCTTACAATGAGCAGTTCTTC. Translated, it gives CASSSGTSYNEQFF.

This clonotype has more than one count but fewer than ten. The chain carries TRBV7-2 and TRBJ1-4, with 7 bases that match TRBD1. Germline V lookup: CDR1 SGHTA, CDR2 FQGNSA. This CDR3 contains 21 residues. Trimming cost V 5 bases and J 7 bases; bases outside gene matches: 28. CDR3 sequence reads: CASSGGRHPSRTGTAFEKLFF. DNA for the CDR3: TGTGCCAGCAGCGGAGGCCGTCATCCGTCCCGAACCGGGACAGCCTTTGAAAAACTGTTTTTT.

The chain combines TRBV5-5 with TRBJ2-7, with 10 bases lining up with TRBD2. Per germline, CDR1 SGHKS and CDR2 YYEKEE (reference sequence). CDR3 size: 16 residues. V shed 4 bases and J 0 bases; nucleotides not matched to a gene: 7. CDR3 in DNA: TGTGCCAGCAGCCCGGCGGGGACTAGCGTCTCCTACGAGCAGTACTTC. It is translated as CASSPAGTSVSYEQYF.

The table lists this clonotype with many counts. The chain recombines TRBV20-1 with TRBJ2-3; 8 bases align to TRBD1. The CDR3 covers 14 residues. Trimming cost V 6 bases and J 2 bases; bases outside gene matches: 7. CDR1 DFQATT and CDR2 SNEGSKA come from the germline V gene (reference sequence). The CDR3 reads CSADPGQATDTQYF. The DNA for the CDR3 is TGCAGTGCGGACCCGGGACAGGCCACAGATACGCAGTATTTT.

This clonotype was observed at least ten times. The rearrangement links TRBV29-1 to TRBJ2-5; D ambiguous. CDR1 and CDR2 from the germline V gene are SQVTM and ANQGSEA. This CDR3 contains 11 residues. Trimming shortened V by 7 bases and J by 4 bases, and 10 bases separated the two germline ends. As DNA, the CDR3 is TGCAGCGCCGGGCATTCAGAGACCCAGTACTTC. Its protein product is CSAGHSETQYF.

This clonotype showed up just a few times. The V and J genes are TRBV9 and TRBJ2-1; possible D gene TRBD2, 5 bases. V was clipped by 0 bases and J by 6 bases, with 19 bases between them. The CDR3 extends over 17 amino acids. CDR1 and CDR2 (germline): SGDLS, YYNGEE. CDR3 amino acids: CASSVGAAPWGVNEQFF. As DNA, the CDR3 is TGTGCCAGCAGCGTAGGGGCGGCCCCCTGGGGAGTCAATGAGCAGTTCTTC.

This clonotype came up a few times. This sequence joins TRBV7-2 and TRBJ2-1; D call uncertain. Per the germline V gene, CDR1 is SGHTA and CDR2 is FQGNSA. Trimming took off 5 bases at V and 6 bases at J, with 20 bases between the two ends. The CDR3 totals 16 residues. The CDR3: CASSHSKELWANEQFF. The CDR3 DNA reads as TGTGCCAGCAGCCATTCGAAGGAGCTGTGGGCCAATGAGCAGTTCTTC.

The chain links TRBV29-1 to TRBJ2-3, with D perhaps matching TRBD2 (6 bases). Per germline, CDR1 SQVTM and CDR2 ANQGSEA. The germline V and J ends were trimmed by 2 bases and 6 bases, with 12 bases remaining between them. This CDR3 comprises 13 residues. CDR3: CSVEPSAWDTQYF. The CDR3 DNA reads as TGCAGCGTTGAACCTAGCGCCTGGGATACGCAGTATTTT.

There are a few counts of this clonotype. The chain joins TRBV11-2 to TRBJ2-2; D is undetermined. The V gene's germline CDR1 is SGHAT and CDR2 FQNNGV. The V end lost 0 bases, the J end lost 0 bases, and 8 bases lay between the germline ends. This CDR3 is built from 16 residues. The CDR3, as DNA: TGTGCCAGCAGCTTAGAACTACACCCGAACACCGGGGAGCTGTTTTTT. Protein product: CASSLELHPNTGELFF.

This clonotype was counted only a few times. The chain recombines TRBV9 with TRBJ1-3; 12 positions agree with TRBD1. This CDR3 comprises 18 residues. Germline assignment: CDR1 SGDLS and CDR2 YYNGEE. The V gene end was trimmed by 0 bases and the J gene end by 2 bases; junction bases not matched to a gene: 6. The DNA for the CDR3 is TGTGCCAGCAGCGTAGCCGGGACAGGGGGCGCCCCTGGAAACACCATATATTTT. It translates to CASSVAGTGGAPGNTIYF.

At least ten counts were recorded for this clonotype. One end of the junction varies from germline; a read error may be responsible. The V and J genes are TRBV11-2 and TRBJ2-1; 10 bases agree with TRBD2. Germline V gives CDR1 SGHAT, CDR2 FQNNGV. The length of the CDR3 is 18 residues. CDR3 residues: CVSSYRTSGRISYNEQFF. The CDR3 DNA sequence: TGTGTCAGCAGCTATAGGACTAGCGGTCGTATCTCCTACAATGAGCAGTTCTTC.

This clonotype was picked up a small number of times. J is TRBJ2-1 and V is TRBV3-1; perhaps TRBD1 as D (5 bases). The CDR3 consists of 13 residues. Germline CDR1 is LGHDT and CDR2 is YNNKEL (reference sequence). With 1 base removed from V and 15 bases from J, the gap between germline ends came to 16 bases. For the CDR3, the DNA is TGTGCCAGCAGCCAAGGCCGGTTGGGGCGCTGGTTCTTC. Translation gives CASSQGRLGRWFF.

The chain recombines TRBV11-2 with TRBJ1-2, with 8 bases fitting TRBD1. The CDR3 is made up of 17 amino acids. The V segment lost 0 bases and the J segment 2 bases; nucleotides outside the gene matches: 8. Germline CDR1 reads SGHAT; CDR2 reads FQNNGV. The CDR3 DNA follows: TGTGCCAGCAGCTTAGATCCTAGGACAGGGATCAACTATGGCTACACCTTC. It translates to CASSLDPRTGINYGYTF.

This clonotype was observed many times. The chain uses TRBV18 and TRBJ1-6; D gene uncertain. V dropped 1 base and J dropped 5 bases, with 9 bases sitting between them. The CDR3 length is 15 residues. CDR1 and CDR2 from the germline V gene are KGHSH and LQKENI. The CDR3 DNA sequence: TGTGCCAGCTCACCACGAGTATCGAATAATTCACCCCTCCACTTT. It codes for CASSPRVSNNSPLHF.

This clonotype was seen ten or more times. The CDR3, as DNA: TGTGCCAGCACGAGGGGTGAGGGCAATCAGCCCCAGCATTTT. Its translation is CASTRGEGNQPQHF. The chain recombines TRBV12-3 or TRBV12-4 with TRBJ1-5; perhaps TRBD1 as D (5 bases). This CDR3 has 14 residues. The V gene lost 7 bases and the J gene lost 2 bases, with 12 bases spanning the gap.

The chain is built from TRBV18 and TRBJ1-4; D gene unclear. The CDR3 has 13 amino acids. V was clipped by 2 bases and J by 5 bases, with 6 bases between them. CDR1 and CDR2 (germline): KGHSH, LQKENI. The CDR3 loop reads CASSPLANEKLFF. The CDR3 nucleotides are TGTGCCAGCTCACCATTAGCGAATGAAAAACTGTTTTTT.